The 15 T cell receptor beta chains below all came from one sample that was sequenced in a study of long-term antiretroviral therapy in people with HIV. The authors ran the immunoSEQ assay, v3.0, at survey level. Generated by immunoSEQ multiplex PCR, the TCRdb table keeps only in-frame clones and is missing some. Of more than 30,000 clones listed, around 79% were seen once; the top ten hold 3% to 3.5%. This specimen was unsorted PBMCs, taken 1.9 years after starting antiretroviral therapy. These receptors were collected from a man between 18 and 35 years old with HIV.

Only a few counts were recorded for this clone. The rearrangement links TRBV2 to TRBJ1-2; possible D gene TRBD1, 5 bases. In germline, CDR1 is SNHLY, CDR2 FYNNEI. The CDR3 runs 15 residues. Trimming took 1 base from V and 4 from J, leaving 13 bases between them. CDR3 nucleotide sequence: TGTGCCAGCAGTGAAGGGGGACCCGGGCCCTATGGCTACACCTTC. This encodes CASSEGGPGPYGYTF.

The V call is TRBV6-5, the J call TRBJ2-1; D unresolved. Trimming removed 2 bases at V and 10 bases at J, with 15 bases between. Germline lookup yields CDR1 MNHEY and CDR2 SVGAGI. This CDR3 comprises 14 residues. The chain's CDR3 is CASSYLGSADEQFF. The CDR3 DNA reads as TGTGCCAGCAGTTACCTCGGGTCGGCCGACGAGCAGTTCTTC.

V gene TRBV21-1 combines with J gene TRBJ2-2; TRBD2, as called in the table, went unchecked against the DNA. TRBV21-1 corresponds to a pseudogene. The CDR3 has 17 residues. The DNA for the CDR3 is TGTGCCAGCAGAATCCTATATTATCACCCGAACACCGGGGAGCTGTTTTTT. Translated, it gives CASRILYYHPNTGELFF.

This clone was seen only a few times. The chain links TRBV14 to TRBJ1-2; D is possibly TRBD1 (5 bases). The CDR3 extends over 14 amino acids. Per the germline V gene, CDR1 is SGHDN and CDR2 is FVKESK. V shed 5 bases and J shed 8 bases, with 18 bases lying between them. Here the CDR3 DNA reads TGTGCCAGCAGCAAAACAATCTCTGCAGGGGGCTACACCTTC. Its protein is CASSKTISAGGYTF.

J is TRBJ2-1 and V is TRBV28; D is possibly TRBD1 (5 bases). V was trimmed by 6 bases and J by 4 bases, leaving 19 bases between them. Germline V gene data show CDR1 as MDHEN and CDR2 as SYDVKM. CDR3 length: 16 residues. CDR3 nucleotides: TGTGCCAGCAGATTAGGGGATTTCGGTAAGTACAATGAGCAGTTCTTC. Its translation is CASRLGDFGKYNEQFF.

The rearrangement links TRBV27 to TRBJ1-1, with D possibly matching TRBD1 (6 bases). CDR1 is MNHEY, CDR2 SMNVEV, per germline (reference sequence). Trimming took off 5 bases at V and 6 bases at J, with 16 bases between the two ends. The CDR3 covers 14 residues. CDR3 amino acids: CASSVLQGSPEAFF. CDR3 coding DNA: TGTGCCAGCAGTGTCTTACAGGGTTCCCCTGAAGCTTTCTTT.

This clone was seen a single time. The chain uses TRBV5-1 and TRBJ2-2, with a possible D match to TRBD2 (6 bases). CDR3 length: 15 amino acids. Trimming removed 2 bases at V and 6 bases at J, with 14 bases between. The germline gives CDR1 SGHRS, CDR2 YFSETQ. The CDR3 region has the DNA TGCGCCAGCAGCTTATCGGGGGTAGAGGCCGGGGAGCTGTTTTTT. Residues: CASSLSGVEAGELFF.

This clone was counted only a few times. The rearrangement joins TRBV27 to TRBJ1-6; D is unclear. CDR3 length: 16 amino acids. V shed 5 bases and J shed 6 bases, with 17 bases lying between them. Germline assignment: CDR1 MNHEY and CDR2 SMNVEV (reference sequence). CDR3 region: CASSKSGLLTNSPLHF. The CDR3 nucleotides read TGTGCCAGCAGTAAATCAGGACTGTTAACTAATTCACCCCTCCACTTT.

J is TRBJ2-2 and V is TRBV5-1; 7 nucleotides line up with TRBD1. The CDR3 is made up of 14 amino acids. CDR1 SGHRS and CDR2 YFSETQ come from the germline V gene. The V segment lost 4 bases and the J segment 6 bases; nucleotides outside the gene matches: 6. The CDR3 bases are TGCGCCAGCAGCCTAGACAGGGACGCCGGGGAGCTGTTTTTT. Translated: CASSLDRDAGELFF.

This clone is a singleton in its sample. This chain links TRBV15 with TRBJ2-3, with 9 nucleotides matching TRBD2. CDR1 is LNHNV, CDR2 YYDKDF, per germline (reference sequence). Trimming cost V 1 base and J 6 bases; bases outside gene matches: 11. The CDR3 loop spans 17 amino acids. CDR3 amino acids: CATSRGPTLAGTDTQYF. CDR3 bases: TGTGCCACCAGCAGAGGCCCCACACTAGCGGGTACGGATACGCAGTATTTT.

This chain links TRBV6-5 with TRBJ1-2, with a weak D call TRBD1 (5 bases). V gave up 6 bases and J gave up 4 bases, with 12 bases separating them. Per the germline V gene, CDR1 is MNHEY and CDR2 is SVGAGI. This CDR3 spans 13 amino acids. Here the CDR3 DNA reads TGTGCCAGCAGCCTAACAGGATTCTATGGCTACACCTTC. Translating gives CASSLTGFYGYTF.

The chain combines TRBV7-9 with TRBJ2-5, with TRBD2 as a possible D gene (5 bases). This CDR3 has 15 amino acids. Trimming stripped 4 bases from V and 4 bases from J, with 16 bases between. CDR1 and CDR2 (germline): SEHNR, FQNEAQ (reference sequence). The CDR3 reads CASSSPEDGRETQYF. As DNA, the CDR3 is TGTGCCAGCAGCTCCCCGGAGGACGGTCGAGAGACCCAGTACTTC.

The rearrangement uses TRBV6-5 and TRBJ2-5; D is ambiguous. V was cut by 0 bases and J by 4 bases, with 12 bases left in between. Germline CDR1 MNHEY, CDR2 SVGAGI. The CDR3 contains 15 residues. The DNA for the CDR3 is TGTGCCAGCAGTTACTCCGCGTACTTTAGAGAGACCCAGTACTTC. It translates to CASSYSAYFRETQYF.

The CDR3 DNA reads TGTGCCAGTAGGGTGGGGACAGCGGGCAATCAGCCCCAGCATTTT. This gives the protein CASRVGTAGNQPQHF. The chain has TRBV19 and TRBJ1-5; 7 bases fit TRBD1. V dropped 6 bases and J dropped 2; count of bases not matched to a gene: 7. CDR1 is LNHDA and CDR2 is SQIVND in the germline V gene (reference sequence). The CDR3 spans 15 residues.

This chain connects TRBV5-1 to TRBJ2-1; D is unclear. CDR3 size: 17 residues. The germline V gene has CDR1 SGHRS and CDR2 YFSETQ. V shed 4 bases and J shed 4 bases, with 21 bases lying between them. The CDR3 nucleotides are TGCGCCAGCAGCCCCCTATGGGGTTCCCGGCAGTACAATGAGCAGTTCTTC. This encodes CASSPLWGSRQYNEQFF.